The rows below give T cell receptor beta chains drawn from one sample of a study of blood T cell repertoires in COVID-19. TCRdb's table, derived via immunoSEQ multiplex PCR, lists solely in-frame clones and lacks some. The sample carries under 250,000 clones, more than 75% recorded once. Sequencing was performed on peripheral blood. These receptors were obtained from a woman in her sixties or seventies with active or convalescent COVID-19. Each CDR3 is given with its conserved first and last residue. Fields, in order: D gene, V gene, J gene, clone size, CDR3 protein, CDR3 DNA. D genes are given only for firm matches. Size is stated for part of the rows, as once, few or many counts, or as a class when the clone is expanded.

d_gene: TRBD1
v_gene: TRBV6-5
j_gene: TRBJ1-2
abundance: -
CDR3aa: CASSWDRANGYTF
CDR3nt: TGTGCCAGCAGTTGGGACAGGGCCAATGGCTACACCTTC

d_gene: -
v_gene: TRBV6-2/TRBV6-3
j_gene: TRBJ2-7
abundance: -
CDR3aa: CASSYSPVFPYEQYF
CDR3nt: TGTGCCAGCAGTTACTCCCCAGTATTTCCCTACGAGCAGTACTTC

d_gene: TRBD2
v_gene: TRBV19
j_gene: TRBJ2-7
abundance: -
CDR3aa: CASSQVLAGVNSYEQYF
CDR3nt: TGTGCCAGTAGTCAAGTACTAGCGGGGGTTAACTCCTACGAGCAGTACTTC

d_gene: -
v_gene: TRBV6-5
j_gene: TRBJ1-5
abundance: -
CDR3aa: CASGTPGQPQHF
CDR3nt: TGTGCCAGCGGTACTCCGGGGCAGCCCCAGCATTTT

d_gene: -
v_gene: TRBV4-1
j_gene: TRBJ2-3
abundance: -
CDR3aa: CASSQGPGESTDTQYF
CDR3nt: TGCGCCAGCAGCCAAGGCCCGGGGGAGAGCACAGATACGCAGTATTTT

d_gene: TRBD1
v_gene: TRBV19
j_gene: TRBJ1-2
abundance: -
CDR3aa: CASNARQGGSYGYTF
CDR3nt: TGTGCCAGTAATGCCAGACAGGGGGGTAGCTATGGCTACACCTTC

d_gene: TRBD1
v_gene: TRBV6-2/TRBV6-3
j_gene: TRBJ1-1
abundance: -
CDR3aa: CASSGGQGAPLGTEAFF
CDR3nt: TGTGCCAGCAGTGGGGGACAGGGGGCGCCCCTAGGGACTGAAGCTTTCTTT

d_gene: TRBD1
v_gene: TRBV4-1
j_gene: TRBJ2-1
abundance: -
CDR3aa: CASSRDRGQQFF
CDR3nt: TGCGCCAGCAGTCGGGACAGGGGGCAGCAGTTCTTC

d_gene: -
v_gene: TRBV11-1
j_gene: TRBJ1-4
abundance: -
CDR3aa: CASSRQHEKLFF
CDR3nt: TGTGCCAGCAGCAGACAACATGAAAAACTGTTTTTT

d_gene: TRBD1
v_gene: TRBV6-1
j_gene: TRBJ1-4
abundance: -
CDR3aa: CASSARQGSVQTNEKLFF
CDR3nt: TGTGCCAGCAGTGCCCGACAGGGGTCAGTGCAAACTAATGAAAAACTGTTTTTT

d_gene: -
v_gene: TRBV19
j_gene: TRBJ1-2
abundance: many
CDR3aa: CASNNGAGAYGYTF
CDR3nt: TGTGCCTCAAACAACGGTGCGGGGGCCTATGGCTACACCTTC

d_gene: -
v_gene: TRBV12-3/TRBV12-4
j_gene: TRBJ1-3
abundance: -
CDR3aa: CASRAGHLSTIYF
CDR3nt: TGTGCCAGCAGGGCCGGACACCTGAGCACCATATATTTT

d_gene: TRBD1
v_gene: TRBV5-1
j_gene: TRBJ2-2
abundance: -
CDR3aa: CASSHRDRGGGELFF
CDR3nt: TGCGCCAGCAGCCACAGAGACAGGGGTGGCGGGGAGCTGTTTTTT

d_gene: -
v_gene: TRBV25-1
j_gene: TRBJ1-1
abundance: -
CDR3aa: CASTDMPSPDSLNTEAFF
CDR3nt: TGTGCCAGCACCGACATGCCCTCCCCGGACAGCCTTAACACTGAAGCTTTCTTT

d_gene: -
v_gene: TRBV7-2
j_gene: TRBJ1-1
abundance: few
CDR3aa: CASSLRRTTGEAFF
CDR3nt: TGTGCCAGCAGCTTAAGACGGACTACGGGTGAAGCTTTCTTT

d_gene: -
v_gene: TRBV11-2
j_gene: TRBJ2-7
abundance: -
CDR3aa: CASSTGWFLTGVSSYEQYF
CDR3nt: TGTGCCAGCAGCACCGGGTGGTTTCTTACCGGGGTAAGCTCCTACGAGCAGTACTTC

d_gene: TRBD1
v_gene: TRBV27
j_gene: TRBJ1-2
abundance: -
CDR3aa: CASSSTGHGYTF
CDR3nt: TGTGCCAGCAGTTCGACAGGGCATGGCTACACCTTC

d_gene: -
v_gene: TRBV6-5
j_gene: TRBJ2-3
abundance: -
CDR3aa: CASTQGGADTQYF
CDR3nt: TGTGCCAGCACCCAGGGTGGGGCAGATACGCAGTATTTT

d_gene: -
v_gene: TRBV20-1
j_gene: TRBJ1-1
abundance: -
CDR3aa: CSALGQTEAFF
CDR3nt: TGCAGTGCTCTAGGACAGACTGAAGCTTTCTTT

d_gene: -
v_gene: TRBV12-5
j_gene: TRBJ1-1
abundance: -
CDR3aa: CASASQGGTEAFF
CDR3nt: TGTGCTAGTGCCTCACAGGGTGGCACTGAAGCTTTCTTT

d_gene: -
v_gene: TRBV6-1
j_gene: TRBJ1-2
abundance: -
CDR3aa: CASSETRYYGYTF
CDR3nt: TGTGCCAGCAGTGAAACGCGCTACTATGGCTACACCTTC

d_gene: -
v_gene: TRBV29-1
j_gene: TRBJ1-2
abundance: few
CDR3aa: CSAEVRGYGYTF
CDR3nt: TGCAGCGCTGAGGTCAGGGGATATGGCTACACCTTC

d_gene: TRBD2
v_gene: TRBV19
j_gene: TRBJ2-4
abundance: -
CDR3aa: CASSIGGLAGGREAKNIQYF
CDR3nt: TGTGCCAGTAGTATAGGTGGACTAGCGGGGGGGCGGGAGGCCAAAAACATTCAGTACTTC

d_gene: -
v_gene: TRBV27
j_gene: TRBJ2-2
abundance: -
CDR3aa: CASMGQNTGELFF
CDR3nt: TGTGCCAGCATGGGGCAGAACACCGGGGAGCTGTTTTTT

d_gene: -
v_gene: TRBV5-4
j_gene: TRBJ2-7
abundance: -
CDR3aa: CASSLQGGEQYF
CDR3nt: TGTGCCAGCAGCCTCCAGGGAGGCGAGCAGTACTTC

d_gene: TRBD2
v_gene: TRBV6-5
j_gene: TRBJ2-3
abundance: -
CDR3aa: CASRRGGITDTQYF
CDR3nt: TGTGCCAGCAGGCGGGGGGGGATTACAGATACGCAGTATTTT

d_gene: -
v_gene: TRBV19
j_gene: TRBJ1-5
abundance: -
CDR3aa: CASSMPPAGGQPQHF
CDR3nt: TGTGCCAGTAGTATGCCCCCCGCGGGTGGCCAGCCCCAGCATTTT

d_gene: TRBD2
v_gene: TRBV11-2
j_gene: TRBJ2-1
abundance: -
CDR3aa: CASSLMGGYNEQFF
CDR3nt: TGTGCCAGCAGCCTCATGGGGGGGTACAATGAGCAGTTCTTC

d_gene: TRBD2
v_gene: TRBV4-2
j_gene: TRBJ2-3
abundance: -
CDR3aa: CASSPSGTGGPTDTQYF
CDR3nt: TGTGCCAGCAGCCCGTCTGGGACGGGGGGGCCAACAGATACGCAGTATTTT

d_gene: -
v_gene: TRBV6-5
j_gene: TRBJ2-7
abundance: -
CDR3aa: CATARAGYEQYF
CDR3nt: TGTGCTACTGCGCGGGCAGGCTACGAGCAGTACTTC

d_gene: -
v_gene: TRBV3-1/TRBV3-2
j_gene: TRBJ2-3
abundance: -
CDR3aa: CASRPDRQGGADTQYF
CDR3nt: TGTGCCAGCAGACCGGATCGACAGGGAGGCGCAGATACGCAGTATTTT

d_gene: -
v_gene: TRBV6-1
j_gene: TRBJ1-5
abundance: -
CDR3aa: CASSLRDNSIKPQHF
CDR3nt: TGTGCCAGCAGTCTCCGGGACAACTCAATCAAGCCCCAGCATTTT